The rows below give T cell receptor beta chains drawn from one sample of a study of T cell repertoires in cytomegalovirus infection. MiXCR, applied by TCRdb to the reads, yields one record per CDR3 protein. The sample includes about half a million distinct CDR3 sequences, about 33% of them seen just once. No antigens are known for them. Specimen: cultured PBMCs, collected from culture after CMV antigen stimulation. These receptors were obtained from a human donor in good health (CMV status not recorded). Some clones in this sample may be carry-over from other donors' samples. CDR3s leave out the opening cysteine and the closing phenylalanine or tryptophan. The D gene is left open where the match is weak.

V gene | D gene | CDR3 protein
TRBV7-8 | NA | ASSFFTANTEAF
TRBV19 | NA | ASSSQDSFNEKLF
TRBV2 | TRBD1 | ASSPQGEGEPQH
TRBV5-1 | NA | ASSLNTPGYEQY
TRBV7-2 | TRBD2 | ASSSGLAGAYNEQF
TRBV19 | TRBD1 | ASSIVRQGSYGYT
TRBV10-3 | TRBD2 | AISGLADYNEQF
TRBV6-5 | TRBD1 | ASSSWDRRLGGEQY
TRBV5-1 | NA | ASSLGDFNTEAF
TRBV28 | NA | ASSLNAGFLNTEAF
TRBV29-1 | TRBD1 | SVEPQGASTDTQY
TRBV19 | NA | ASSRDALGRYEQY
TRBV9 | NA | ASSVEGGYGYT
TRBV19 | NA | ASSIEFGRSSYNEQF
TRBV6-5 | NA | ASSYFRRANEKLF
TRBV7-6 | NA | ASSSPGRGDTEAF
TRBV7-2 | NA | ASSLVLTGIIYGYT
TRBV4-1 | NA | ASSQVKGHEQY
TRBV9 | TRBD1 | ASSPSGTGDPEQF
TRBV4-1 | NA | ASSQQNVHEQF
TRBV7-9 | NA | ASSLGNSNEQF
TRBV7-2 | NA | ASSYAFGETQY
TRBV5-1 | NA | ASSLRGKGDGYNSPLH
TRBV24-1 | NA | ATSDLYKPHNEQF
TRBV7-2 | NA | ASSLRVRQPQH
TRBV7-2 | TRBD1 | ASSLVAGGGGYT
TRBV28 | NA | ASSFQGGGNTGELF
TRBV28 | TRBD2 | ASSTRTSGSTDTQY
TRBV5-1 | NA | ASSQYDGNTEAF
TRBV7-2 | NA | ASSRSYNEQF
TRBV11-2 | NA | ASSLEGDFIQPQH
TRBV7-8 | TRBD1 | ASSFPPGQGSNQPQH
TRBV27 | TRBD1 | ASSRLGQGFYGYT
TRBV3-1 | NA | ASSPMTWGDEQY
TRBV11-2 | NA | ASSRSGGGNYEQY
TRBV11-3 | NA | ASSFTGSSYT
TRBV11-2 | TRBD2 | ASSLRSSGFTGELF
TRBV20-1 | TRBD1 | SARRDRVGYEQY
TRBV5-3 | TRBD1 | ASSPGQGRMNTEAF
TRBV7-2 | NA | ASSLSRDGTDTQY
TRBV20-1 | NA | SARDRGVRL
TRBV13 | TRBD1 | ASSRVTGGVSYNEQF
TRBV7-9 | NA | ASRRVGGAPVSTDTQY
TRBV7-8 | NA | ASSPLFYSNQPQH
TRBV6-2/TRBV6-3 | NA | ASSPGPLESEQF
TRBV7-9 | NA | ASRREAARGFEQY
TRBV11-2 | NA | ASSPRPVTDTQY
TRBV6-1 | TRBD1 | ASAPTGRPPT
TRBV11-2 | TRBD2 | ASNLVLGLAGNEQF
TRBV19 | TRBD2 | ASSIRAGGTYEQY
TRBV11-3 | TRBD1 | ASSAHGTANTEAF
TRBV11-2 | TRBD2 | ASSLEGWLAGAASPYNEQF
TRBV4-3 | TRBD1 | ASSKGQGRSNEQF
TRBV7-8 | TRBD2 | ASSLVASGPSAETQY
TRBV9 | NA | ASSVVGRGGSYNEQF
TRBV7-2 | NA | ASSLFTGELF
TRBV5-1 | NA | ASSPGGELDEKLF
TRBV7-2 | NA | ASRIDLSYEQY
TRBV6-6 | NA | ASSPRVYEQY